Listed below are T cell receptor beta chains from one sample, sequenced in a study of shared clonotypes between healthy human individuals. Assay: immunoSEQ multiplex PCR; the TCRdb copy retains only in-frame clones and omits some. The profile shows roughly 1,800,000 clones, about 95% of them singletons. The sequenced sample consisted of naive CD8+ T cells sorted from blood. Every receptor here comes from a young man in good health. Each CDR3 is given with its conserved first and last residue. The order of the fields is D gene, J gene, V gene, clone size, CDR3 protein, CDR3 DNA. A D gene is named only where the DNA matches it firmly. Some rows have no size entry. The others give once, few or many, or a class for an expanded clone.

- TRBJ1-3 TRBV11-2 - CASSLDPWGLGATIYF TGTGCCAGCAGCTTAGATCCCTGGGGTCTGGGAGCAACCATATATTTT
TRBD2 TRBJ2-4 TRBV7-2 - CASSSGTRENIQYF TGTGCCAGCAGCAGCGGGACTCGAGAAAACATTCAGTACTTC
- TRBJ1-2 TRBV7-9 once CASRAINYGYTF TGTGCCAGCCGGGCGATCAACTATGGCTACACCTTC
- TRBJ2-7 TRBV7-6 - CASSLVEGGEQYF TGTGCCAGCAGCTTAGTTGAGGGAGGTGAGCAGTACTTC
- TRBJ2-2 TRBV19 - CASSIVPQGDGELFF TGTGCCAGTAGTATCGTACCACAGGGTGACGGGGAGCTGTTTTTT
- TRBJ2-7 TRBV11-2 once CASSLWQSYEQYF TGTGCCAGCAGCTTATGGCAGAGTTACGAGCAGTACTTC
TRBD1 TRBJ2-3 TRBV5-8 - CASSRTGGLTDTQYF TGTGCCAGCAGTCGGACAGGGGGCTTGACAGATACGCAGTATTTT
TRBD1 TRBJ2-1 TRBV7-9 once CASSPSQGEFNEQFF TGTGCCAGCAGCCCATCTCAGGGGGAGTTCAATGAGCAGTTCTTC
- TRBJ2-7 TRBV6-1 - CASRETGPYEQYF TGTGCCAGCAGGGAGACAGGTCCCTACGAGCAGTACTTC
- TRBJ1-1 TRBV5-4 - CASSLGLTGEAFF TGTGCCAGCAGCTTGGGCCTCACGGGTGAAGCTTTCTTT
TRBD2 TRBJ2-1 TRBV11-2 - CASSLDGTSPSYNEQFF TGTGCCAGCAGCTTGGATGGGACTAGCCCTTCCTACAATGAGCAGTTCTTC
- TRBJ2-4 TRBV18 - CASFAGVENIQYF TGTGCCAGCTTTGCAGGGGTGGAGAACATTCAGTACTTC
- TRBJ2-5 TRBV4-1 - CASSQQGGIQETQYF TGCGCCAGCAGCCAACAGGGGGGGATTCAAGAGACCCAGTACTTC
- TRBJ1-6 TRBV5-8 - CASSPEDSIYNSPLHF TGTGCCAGCAGCCCCGAGGACAGTATTTATAATTCACCCCTCCACTTT
- TRBJ1-5 TRBV9 - CASSVGVEGRQSNQPQHF TGTGCCAGCAGCGTAGGGGTCGAGGGCCGTCAGAGCAATCAGCCCCAGCATTTT
- TRBJ2-1 TRBV28 - CASSGDGSYNEQFF TGTGCCAGCAGCGGGGACGGCTCCTACAATGAGCAGTTCTTC
- TRBJ2-1 TRBV6-5 - CASSPLVTYNEQFF TGTGCCAGCAGCCCACTAGTAACCTACAATGAGCAGTTCTTC
TRBD2 TRBJ2-1 TRBV27 - CASSLLAGAFNEQFF TGTGCCAGCAGTTTATTAGCGGGGGCGTTCAATGAGCAGTTCTTC
TRBD1 TRBJ1-5 TRBV27 - CASSFRGGPNQPQHF TGTGCCAGCAGTTTCAGGGGGGGTCCCAATCAGCCCCAGCATTTT
TRBD1 TRBJ1-3 TRBV9 - CASSVGWGQGSGNTIYF TGTGCCAGCAGCGTAGGGTGGGGACAGGGCTCTGGAAACACCATATATTTT
- TRBJ2-5 TRBV7-2 - CASSLFQGLEETQYF TGTGCCAGCAGCTTATTCCAGGGGCTCGAAGAGACCCAGTACTTC
- TRBJ2-1 TRBV11-2 - CASSNEVGTRYNEQFF TGTGCCAGCAGTAACGAAGTAGGGACTCGCTACAATGAGCAGTTCTTC
- TRBJ1-2 TRBV4-1 once CASSQDGGTETYGYTF TGCGCCAGCAGCCAAGACGGGGGAACAGAAACCTATGGCTACACCTTC
- TRBJ1-1 TRBV7-9 - CASSYRLGGGAFF TGTGCCAGCAGCTATCGTCTGGGAGGAGGCGCTTTCTTT
TRBD1 TRBJ2-1 TRBV7-8 - CASSWDSYNEQFF TGTGCCAGCAGCTGGGACAGTTACAATGAGCAGTTCTTC
TRBD2 TRBJ2-7 TRBV9 - CASSAEGLAGDEQYF TGTGCCAGCAGCGCGGAGGGACTAGCGGGAGACGAGCAGTACTTC
- TRBJ2-7 TRBV6-6 - CASSYSAEQYF TGTGCCAGCAGTTACTCGGCGGAGCAGTACTTC
- TRBJ2-3 TRBV7-9 - CASRIPSTDTQYF TGTGCCAGCAGAATCCCTAGCACAGATACGCAGTATTTT
- TRBJ2-3 TRBV2 - CASSEGTDTQYF TGTGCCAGCAGTGAAGGTACAGATACGCAGTATTTT
TRBD1 TRBJ1-1 TRBV27 once CASNVTQGGCGTEAFF TGTGCCAGCAATGTCACACAGGGGGGGTGTGGCACTGAAGCTTTCTTT
- TRBJ2-5 TRBV10-1 - CASSEPGSGFQETQYF TGCGCCAGCAGTGAGCCCGGTAGCGGATTCCAAGAGACCCAGTACTTC
- TRBJ1-5 TRBV6-1 - CASSERGSNQPQHF TGTGCCAGCAGTGAGCGGGGTAGCAATCAGCCCCAGCATTTT
- TRBJ1-2 TRBV6-5 - CASSLGTSDYGYTF TGTGCCAGCAGCCTGGGGACATCTGACTATGGCTACACCTTC